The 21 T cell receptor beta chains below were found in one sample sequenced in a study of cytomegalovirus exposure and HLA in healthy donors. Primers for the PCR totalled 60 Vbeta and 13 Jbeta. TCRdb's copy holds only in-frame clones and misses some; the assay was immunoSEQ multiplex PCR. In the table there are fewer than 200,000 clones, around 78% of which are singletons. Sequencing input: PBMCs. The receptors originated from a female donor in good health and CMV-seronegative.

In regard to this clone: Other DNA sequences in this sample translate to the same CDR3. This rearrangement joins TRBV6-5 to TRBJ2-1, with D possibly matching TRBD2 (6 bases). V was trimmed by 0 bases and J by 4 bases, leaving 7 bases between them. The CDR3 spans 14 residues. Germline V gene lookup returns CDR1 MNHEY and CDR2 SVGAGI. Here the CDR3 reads CASSYSEGYNEQFF. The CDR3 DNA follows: TGTGCCAGCAGTTACTCGGAGGGTTACAATGAGCAGTTCTTC.

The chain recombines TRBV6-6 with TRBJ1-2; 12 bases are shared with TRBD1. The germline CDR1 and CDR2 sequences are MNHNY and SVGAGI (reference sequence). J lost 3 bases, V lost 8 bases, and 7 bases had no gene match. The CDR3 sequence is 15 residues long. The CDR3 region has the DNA TGTGCCAGCGCCTCCCGGGACAGGGGGCACTATGGCTACACCTTC. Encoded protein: CASASRDRGHYGYTF.

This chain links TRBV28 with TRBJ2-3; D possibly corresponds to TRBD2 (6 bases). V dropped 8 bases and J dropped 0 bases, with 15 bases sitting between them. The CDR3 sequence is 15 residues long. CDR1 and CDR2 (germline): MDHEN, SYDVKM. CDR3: CASGTPLGSTDTQYF. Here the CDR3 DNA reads TGTGCCAGCGGGACTCCACTAGGGAGCACAGATACGCAGTATTTT.

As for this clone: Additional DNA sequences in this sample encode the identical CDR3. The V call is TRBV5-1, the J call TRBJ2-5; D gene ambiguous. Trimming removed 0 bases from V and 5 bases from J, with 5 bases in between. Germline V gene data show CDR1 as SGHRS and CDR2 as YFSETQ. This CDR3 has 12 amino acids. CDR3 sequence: CASSLDRETQYF. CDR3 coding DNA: TGCGCCAGCAGCTTGGACCGGGAGACCCAGTACTTC.

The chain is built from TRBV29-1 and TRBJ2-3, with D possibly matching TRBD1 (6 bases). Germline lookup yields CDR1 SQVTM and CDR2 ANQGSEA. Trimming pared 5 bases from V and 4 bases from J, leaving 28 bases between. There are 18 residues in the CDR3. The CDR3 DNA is TGCAGCGTTACCCTCCCCATAAGATGGGGGCGCGGGCCAGATACGCAGTATTTT. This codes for CSVTLPIRWGRGPDTQYF.

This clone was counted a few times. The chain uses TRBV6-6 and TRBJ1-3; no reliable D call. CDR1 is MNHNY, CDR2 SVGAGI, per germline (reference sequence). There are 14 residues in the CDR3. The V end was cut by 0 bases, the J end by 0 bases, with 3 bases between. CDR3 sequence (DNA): TGTGCCAGCAGTTACTCGAGCTCTGGAAACACCATATATTTT. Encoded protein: CASSYSSSGNTIYF.

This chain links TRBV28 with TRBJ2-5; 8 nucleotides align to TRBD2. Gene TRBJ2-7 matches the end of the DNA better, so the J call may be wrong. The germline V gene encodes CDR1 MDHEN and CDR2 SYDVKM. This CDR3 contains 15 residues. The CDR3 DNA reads TGTGCCAGCAGCTCGGGGGGTAGCGGGACATACGAGCAGTACTTC. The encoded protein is CASSSGGSGTYEQYF.

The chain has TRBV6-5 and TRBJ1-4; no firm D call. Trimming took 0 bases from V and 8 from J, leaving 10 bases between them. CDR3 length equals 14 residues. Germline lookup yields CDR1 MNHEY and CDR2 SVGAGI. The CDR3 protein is CASSYSGRGEKLFF. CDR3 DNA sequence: TGTGCCAGCAGTTACTCTGGGAGAGGGGAAAAACTGTTTTTT.

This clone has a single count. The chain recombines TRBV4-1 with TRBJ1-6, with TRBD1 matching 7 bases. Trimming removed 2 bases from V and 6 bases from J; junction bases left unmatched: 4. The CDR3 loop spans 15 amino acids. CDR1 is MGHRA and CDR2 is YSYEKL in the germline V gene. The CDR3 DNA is TGCGCCAGCAGCCAACAGGACAGGACTAATTCACCCCTCCACTTT. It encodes CASSQQDRTNSPLHF.

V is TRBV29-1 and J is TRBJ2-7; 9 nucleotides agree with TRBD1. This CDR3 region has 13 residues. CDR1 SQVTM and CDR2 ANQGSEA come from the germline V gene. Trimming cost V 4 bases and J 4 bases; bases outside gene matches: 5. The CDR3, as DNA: TGCAGCGTTGTAGCGGACAGGGGTTACGAGCAGTACTTC. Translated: CSVVADRGYEQYF.

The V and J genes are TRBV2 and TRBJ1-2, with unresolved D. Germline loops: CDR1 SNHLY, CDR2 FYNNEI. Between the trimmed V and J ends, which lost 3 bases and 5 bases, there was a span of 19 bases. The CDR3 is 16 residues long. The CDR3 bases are TGTGCCAGCAGTGATGCGGAGGCCTCCCCGGGGTATGGCTACACCTTC. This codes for CASSDAEASPGYGYTF.

The CDR3 coding sequence is TGTGCCAGCAGAGGAGACAGGGGAATGAATTCACCCCTCCACTTT. Protein sequence: CASRGDRGMNSPLHF. The chain couples TRBV6-1 to TRBJ1-6, with TRBD1 matching over 8 bases. Germline CDR1 is MNHNS and CDR2 is SASEGT. Trimming took 6 bases from V and 7 from J; bases not matched to a gene: 8. The CDR3 is 15 amino acids.

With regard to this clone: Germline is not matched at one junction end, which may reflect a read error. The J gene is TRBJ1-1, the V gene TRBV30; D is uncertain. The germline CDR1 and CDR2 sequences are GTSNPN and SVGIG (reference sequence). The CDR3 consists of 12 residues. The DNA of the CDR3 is TGTGCCTGGGCGGGAAGCTTCTTTACCCCGAGCTTT. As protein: CAWAGSFFTPSF.

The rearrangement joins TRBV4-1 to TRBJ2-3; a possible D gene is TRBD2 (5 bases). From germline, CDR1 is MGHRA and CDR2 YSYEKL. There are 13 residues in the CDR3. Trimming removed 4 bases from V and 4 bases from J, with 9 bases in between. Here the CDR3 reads CASSPSRADTQYF. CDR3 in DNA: TGCGCCAGCAGCCCCTCGAGGGCAGATACGCAGTATTTT.

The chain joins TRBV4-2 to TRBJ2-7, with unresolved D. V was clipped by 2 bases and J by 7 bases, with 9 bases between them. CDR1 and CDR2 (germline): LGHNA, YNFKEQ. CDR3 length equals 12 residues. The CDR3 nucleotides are TGTGCCAGCAGCCAAAGTCGCGAGGAGCAGTACTTC. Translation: CASSQSREEQYF.

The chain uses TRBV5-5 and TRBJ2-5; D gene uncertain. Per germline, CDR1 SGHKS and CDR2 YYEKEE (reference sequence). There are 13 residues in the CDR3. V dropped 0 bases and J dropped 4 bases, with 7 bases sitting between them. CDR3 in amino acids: CASSLGVGETQYF. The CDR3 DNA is TGTGCCAGCAGCTTGGGTGTCGGAGAGACCCAGTACTTC. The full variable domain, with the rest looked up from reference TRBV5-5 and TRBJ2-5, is DAGVTQSPTHLIKTRGQQVTLRCSPISGHKSVSWYQQVLGQGPQFIFQYYEKEERGRGNFPDRFSARQFPNYSSELNVNALLLGDSALYLCASSLGVGETQYFGPGTRLLVL.

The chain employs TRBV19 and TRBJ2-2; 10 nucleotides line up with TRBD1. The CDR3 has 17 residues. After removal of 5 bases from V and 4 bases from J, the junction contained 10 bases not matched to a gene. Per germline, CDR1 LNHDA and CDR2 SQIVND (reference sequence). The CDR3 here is CASSDGVGQGSTGELFF. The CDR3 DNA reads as TGTGCCAGTAGTGATGGTGTGGGACAGGGGTCCACCGGGGAGCTGTTTTTT.

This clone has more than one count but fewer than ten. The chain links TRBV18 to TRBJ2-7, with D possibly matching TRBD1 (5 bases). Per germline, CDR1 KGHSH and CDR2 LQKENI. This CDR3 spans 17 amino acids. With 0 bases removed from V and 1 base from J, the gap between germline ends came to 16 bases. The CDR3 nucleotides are TGTGCCAGCTCACCACCCAATAGACAGACCATATCCTACGAGCAGTACTTC. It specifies CASSPPNRQTISYEQYF.

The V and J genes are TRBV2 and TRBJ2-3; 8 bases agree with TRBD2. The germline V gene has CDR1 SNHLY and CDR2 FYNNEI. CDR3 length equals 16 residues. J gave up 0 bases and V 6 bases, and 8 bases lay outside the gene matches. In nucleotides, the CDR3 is TGTGCCAGCAGGCCGGGACTAGGAAGAAGCACAGATACGCAGTATTTT. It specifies CASRPGLGRSTDTQYF.

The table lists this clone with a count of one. For the CDR3, the DNA is TGTGCCAGCAGCATCCTCAATGAGCAGTTCTTC. Protein sequence: CASSILNEQFF. The chain uses TRBV7-2 and TRBJ2-1, with no clear D. This CDR3 is built from 11 residues. With 5 bases removed from V and 6 bases from J, the gap between germline ends came to 5 bases. Germline values: CDR1 SGHTA, CDR2 FQGNSA.

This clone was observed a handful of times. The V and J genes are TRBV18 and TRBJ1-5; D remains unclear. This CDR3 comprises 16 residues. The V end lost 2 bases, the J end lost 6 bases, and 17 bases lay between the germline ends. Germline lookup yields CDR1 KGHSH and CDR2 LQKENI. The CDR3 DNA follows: TGTGCCAGCTCACCAAGAGCTTCGGGTTTCCCTCAGCCCCAGCATTTT. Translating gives CASSPRASGFPQPQHF.